The sample holds a few counts of the clone carrying this T cell receptor (beta chain). The data originate from a study of T-cell reconstitution after alpha-beta-depleted transplantation in children. Preparation of the TCRbeta library involved a method that used unique molecular identifiers. One entry per CDR3 protein, called by TCRdb with MiXCR from the PCR reads. The sample consists of some 530,000 distinct CDR3 sequences, around an eighth of them appearing once. Sample: PBMCs from the stem cell graft donor, taken from the stem cell graft. This TCR was recovered from a human donor who donated a stem cell graft to a child with combined immunodeficiency.

CDR3 nucleotide sequence: TGTGCCAGCAGCCCGCCCCACCCTTTCGGCACAGATACGCAGTATTTT. This sequence encodes CASSPPHPFGTDTQYF. This sequence joins TRBV12-3 or TRBV12-4 and TRBJ2-3, with unresolved D. The CDR3 loop spans 16 amino acids. V dropped 6 bases and J dropped 1 base, with 17 bases sitting between them.